These 14 T cell receptor beta chains were sequenced from one sample in a study of T cell changes during pregnancy in multiple sclerosis. Sequencing used immunoSEQ multiplex PCR; TCRdb keeps in-frame clones, though not all of them. The sample has around 56,000 clones, 70% to 90% seen once; the top ten hold 0.38%. The sample consisted of CD4+ T cells from peripheral blood mononuclear cells, taken in the third trimester of pregnancy. Source of these receptors: a female donor with multiple sclerosis, enrolled in a pregnancy study.

The rearrangement joins TRBV5-6 to TRBJ1-2; 8 positions match TRBD1. V shed 4 bases, J shed 4 bases, and the junction held 15 bases outside the gene matches. The length of the CDR3 is 17 residues. Germline V CDR1 and CDR2: SGHDT, YYEEEE. CDR3 sequence (DNA): TGTGCCAGCAGCCGCTGGGGTAGGCAGGGGGCCCTCTATGGCTACACCTTC. It yields the protein CASSRWGRQGALYGYTF.

The chain couples TRBV7-9 to TRBJ1-1; 7 positions match TRBD1. Germline V gene sequence: CDR1 SEHNR, CDR2 FQNEAQ (reference sequence). This CDR3 is built from 16 residues. With V trimmed by 6 bases and J by 5 bases, 15 bases remained unmatched. Here the CDR3 DNA reads TGTGCCAGCAGACAGCATGGGGGGACAGCTCTAACTGAAGCTTTCTTT. This encodes CASRQHGGTALTEAFF.

V is TRBV19 and J is TRBJ2-7, with TRBD1 matching 8 bases. The CDR3 spans 13 residues. Germline assignment: CDR1 LNHDA and CDR2 SQIVND (reference sequence). After removal of 6 bases from V and 6 bases from J, the junction contained 7 bases not matched to a gene. CDR3 sequence: CASRRDRGGEQYF. Written as DNA, the CDR3 is TGTGCCAGTAGACGAGACAGGGGCGGCGAGCAGTACTTC.

V gene TRBV5-4 combines with J gene TRBJ2-1; D unclear. The CDR3 extends over 14 amino acids. Between the trimmed V and J ends, which lost 4 bases and 5 bases, there was a span of 13 bases. Germline loops: CDR1 SGHNT, CDR2 YYREEE (reference sequence). The CDR3 loop is CASSHGSVNNEQFF. CDR3 nucleotide sequence: TGTGCCAGCAGCCACGGGTCAGTAAACAATGAGCAGTTCTTC.

The V and J genes are TRBV29-1 and TRBJ1-2; TRBD1 might be the D (5 bases). Germline loops: CDR1 SQVTM, CDR2 ANQGSEA. V lost 7 bases and J 4 bases, leaving 13 bases between the germline ends. The CDR3 has 12 amino acids. The CDR3 DNA reads as TGCAGCGCGGCAAGGGGTACCTATGGCTACACCTTC. It specifies CSAARGTYGYTF.

The J gene is TRBJ2-1, the V gene TRBV19; 15 bases agree with TRBD2. Germline CDR1 and CDR2: LNHDA and SQIVND (reference sequence). V shed 6 bases and J 0 bases; nucleotides not matched to a gene: 12. The CDR3 totals 20 residues. The CDR3 sequence is CASRKIGLAGGPGSYNEQFF. The CDR3 region has the DNA TGTGCCAGTAGGAAGATTGGACTAGCGGGAGGGCCTGGCTCCTACAATGAGCAGTTCTTC. The full variable domain, completed using reference TRBV19 and TRBJ2-1, is DGGITQSPKYLFRKEGQNVTLSCEQNLNHDAMYWYRQDPGQGLRLIYYSQIVNDFQKGDIAEGYSVSREKKESFPLTVTSAQKNPTAFYLCASRKIGLAGGPGSYNEQFFGPGTRLTVL.

A few counts support this clone. The chain couples TRBV7-2 to TRBJ2-5; 7 bases agree with TRBD2. The ends lost 2 bases at V and 3 bases at J; junction bases unmatched: 6. Germline assignment: CDR1 SGHTA and CDR2 FQGNSA. The CDR3 extends over 15 amino acids. The CDR3 DNA sequence: TGTGCCAGCAGCTTATGGGCTAGCGGCGAAGAGACCCAGTACTTC. This codes for CASSLWASGEETQYF. Complete variable domain (other parts from reference TRBV7-2 and TRBJ2-5): GAGVSQSPSNKVTEKGKDVELRCDPISGHTALYWYRQSLGQGLEFLIYFQGNSAPDKSGLPSDRFSAERTGGSVSTLTIQRTQQEDSAVYLCASSLWASGEETQYFGPGTRLLVL.

V gene TRBV18 combines with J gene TRBJ2-7, with D uncertain. This CDR3 has 15 amino acids. V was clipped by 1 base and J by 6 bases, with 16 bases between them. The germline gives CDR1 KGHSH, CDR2 LQKENI. CDR3 protein: CASSPRDLRSGEQYF. CDR3 in DNA: TGTGCCAGCTCACCACGTGACTTGCGTTCGGGCGAGCAGTACTTC.

The chain is built from TRBV30 and TRBJ2-3; D is ambiguous. Germline V gene lookup returns CDR1 GTSNPN and CDR2 SVGIG (reference sequence). The CDR3 is 12 residues long. V was pared by 3 bases and J by 6 bases, with 10 bases between. CDR3 DNA sequence: TGTGCCTGGAGCCGCGCCCCTGATACGCAGTATTTT. It yields the protein CAWSRAPDTQYF.

The chain combines TRBV7-2 with TRBJ2-5, with D perhaps matching TRBD1 (6 bases). CDR1 SGHTA and CDR2 FQGNSA come from the germline V gene. The CDR3 has 15 residues. Trimming stripped 5 bases from V and 5 bases from J, with 18 bases between. CDR3 coding DNA: TGTGCCAGCAGCCCACCGTCCCTAGGGGGTGAGACCCAGTACTTC. This translates into CASSPPSLGGETQYF.

The chain joins TRBV30 to TRBJ1-1; D is uncertain. This CDR3 comprises 14 residues. With 4 bases removed from V and 1 base from J, the gap between germline ends came to 13 bases. Per the germline V gene, CDR1 is GTSNPN and CDR2 is SVGIG (reference sequence). CDR3 protein: CAWTEQSWNTEAFF. In DNA, the CDR3 is TGTGCCTGGACCGAACAGAGTTGGAACACTGAAGCTTTCTTT.

The chain recombines TRBV2 with TRBJ2-7; 8 nucleotides agree with TRBD1. Looked up from germline, CDR1 is SNHLY and CDR2 is FYNNEI. The V segment lost 7 bases and the J segment 2 bases; nucleotides outside the gene matches: 4. The CDR3 contains 13 residues. The CDR3 loop is CASIMDRAYEQYF. CDR3 in DNA: TGTGCCAGCATCATGGACAGGGCCTACGAGCAGTACTTC.

The chain joins TRBV11-3 to TRBJ2-6; D uncertain. CDR1 is SGHNT, CDR2 YENEEA, per germline. Trimming removed 4 bases at V and 2 bases at J, with 6 bases between. CDR3 length equals 14 residues. The CDR3 DNA follows: TGTGCCAGCAGCTACAACGCTGGGGCCAACGTCCTGACTTTC. It is translated as CASSYNAGANVLTF.

This rearrangement joins TRBV6-5 to TRBJ2-3, with D maybe TRBD2 (5 bases). Deletions cut 7 bases from V and 0 bases from J, with 14 bases between. CDR1 and CDR2 (germline): MNHEY, SVGAGI. This CDR3 has 15 amino acids. CDR3 DNA sequence: TGTGCCAGCACCGCCTCGGGGATCAGCACAGATACGCAGTATTTT. Translation gives CASTASGISTDTQYF.